The present TCR beta chain was sequenced within a study of blood T cell repertoires in COVID-19. On the study more broadly: Collection of acute and convalescent COVID-19 samples took place in the United States, Italy and Spain.

The table came from immunoSEQ multiplex PCR; TCRdb's copy has only in-frame clones and leaves some out. The repertoire holds 170,000 or so clones, with about 90% as singletons. This clone has more than one count but fewer than ten. This CDR3 comprises 17 residues. Trimming removed 5 bases from V and 0 bases from J; junction bases left unmatched: 9. CDR1 and CDR2 from the germline V gene are SGHAT and FQNNGV. The receptor comes from a woman in her 50s who had recovered from COVID-19. Material for sequencing was PBMCs or T cells enriched from blood (not recorded which). The chain has TRBV11-2 and TRBJ2-7, with 11 nucleotides matching TRBD1. In nucleotides, the CDR3 is TGTGCCAGCAGCCCCGGGACAGGGGGAATCCACTCCTACGAGCAGTACTTC. This gives the protein CASSPGTGGIHSYEQYF. Using reference TRBV11-2 and TRBJ2-7 for the parts outside the CDR3, the full variable domain is EAGVAQSPRYKIIEKRQSVAFWCNPISGHATLYWYQQILGQGPKLLIQFQNNGVVDDSQLPKDRFSAERLKGVDSTLKIQPAKLEDSAVYLCASSPGTGGIHSYEQYFGPGTRLTVT.